The 31 T cell receptor beta chains in this list originate from one sample, sequenced in a study of blood T cell repertoires in COVID-19. The method was immunoSEQ multiplex PCR; TCRdb's version includes in-frame clones alone and lacks a portion of them. The table lists about 99,000 clones, less than 90% of them singletons. Sequencing was carried out using peripheral blood. The origin of the receptors is a human donor in a cohort sampled during active COVID-19.

V and J are TRBV7-9 and TRBJ2-1; tentatively, D is TRBD1 (5 bases). Per germline, CDR1 SEHNR and CDR2 FQNEAQ (reference sequence). This CDR3 has 15 amino acids. Trimming removed 3 bases from V and 4 bases from J, with 13 bases in between. This chain's CDR3 is CASSFLGDSYNEQFF. The CDR3, as DNA: TGTGCCAGCAGCTTTTTAGGAGACAGTTACAATGAGCAGTTCTTC.

This chain joins TRBV5-8 and TRBJ2-3; TRBD1 agrees at 7 bases. CDR1 SGHTS and CDR2 YDEGEE come from the germline V gene. The length of the CDR3 is 15 residues. The ends lost 3 bases at V and 2 bases at J; junction bases unmatched: 6. CDR3 protein: CASSYDRVFTDTQYF. As DNA, the CDR3 is TGTGCCAGCAGCTACGACAGGGTCTTCACAGATACGCAGTATTTT.

The rearrangement joins TRBV11-2 to TRBJ1-1, with TRBD1 identical over 9 bases. The V gene end was trimmed by 5 bases and the J gene end by 7 bases; junction bases not matched to a gene: 11. This CDR3 has 15 amino acids. The germline gives CDR1 SGHAT, CDR2 FQNNGV. CDR3 DNA: TGTGCCAGCAGCACTCCGGGACAGGGCTTTCGTGAAGCTTTCTTT. This translates into CASSTPGQGFREAFF.

The rearrangement links TRBV27 to TRBJ2-1, with 10 bases aligning to TRBD2. CDR1 MNHEY and CDR2 SMNVEV come from the germline V gene (reference sequence). This CDR3 comprises 13 residues. Trimming took 7 bases from V and 5 from J; bases not matched to a gene: 2. CDR3 residues: CASKSGGDNEQFF. The CDR3, as DNA: TGTGCCAGCAAAAGCGGGGGGGACAATGAGCAGTTCTTC.

The chain couples TRBV5-4 to TRBJ1-6; D possibly corresponds to TRBD1 (5 bases). Trimming cost V 2 bases and J 5 bases, with 8 bases left between them. The CDR3 consists of 14 residues. From germline, CDR1 is SGHNT and CDR2 YYREEE (reference sequence). The CDR3 nucleotides are TGTGCCAGCAGCTTTACGGGGGATAATTCACCCCTCCACTTT. Amino acids: CASSFTGDNSPLHF.

In this sample, this clone turned up a few times. One junction end disagrees with the germline gene, perhaps due to a read error. The rearrangement links TRBV7-7 to TRBJ1-6; no definite D call. The CDR3 extends over 13 amino acids. The germline CDR1 and CDR2 sequences are SSHAT and FNYEAQ (reference sequence). The CDR3, as DNA: TGTGCTAGCAGCCTAAGTCTTAATTCACCCCTCCACTTT. It translates to CASSLSLNSPLHF.

The chain joins TRBV7-2 to TRBJ1-5, with 8 nucleotides matching TRBD1. J was trimmed by 4 bases and V by 6 bases; bases with no gene match: 17. The CDR3 has 18 amino acids. Germline values: CDR1 SGHTA, CDR2 FQGNSA. Here the CDR3 reads CASRLQGLQGARNQPQHF. In DNA, the CDR3 is TGTGCCAGCAGACTACAGGGGCTGCAGGGGGCTCGTAATCAGCCCCAGCATTTT.

The chain couples TRBV28 to TRBJ2-3; D is uncertain. Germline V gives CDR1 MDHEN, CDR2 SYDVKM. This CDR3 has 14 amino acids. The V gene lost 5 bases and the J gene lost 0 bases, with 9 bases spanning the gap. The CDR3 sequence: CASSRDTSTDTQYF. The CDR3 DNA sequence: TGTGCCAGCAGTCGTGACACTAGCACAGATACGCAGTATTTT.

This rearrangement joins TRBV7-2 to TRBJ2-1; D is unresolved. The V gene lost 0 bases and the J gene lost 8 bases, with 8 bases spanning the gap. Germline V CDR1 and CDR2: SGHTA, FQGNSA. This CDR3 comprises 13 residues. The CDR3: CASSLALRYEQFF. CDR3 in DNA: TGTGCCAGCAGCTTAGCTCTGCGATATGAGCAGTTCTTC.

The chain couples TRBV6-5 to TRBJ1-5; D might be TRBD1 (5 bases). Deletions cut 11 bases from V and 0 bases from J, with 11 bases between. The CDR3 length is 13 residues. The germline V gene encodes CDR1 MNHEY and CDR2 SVGAGI. CDR3 sequence (DNA): TGTGCCTCGGGACTAGCTAGCAATCAGCCCCAGCATTTT. Translated: CASGLASNQPQHF.

This chain joins TRBV5-1 and TRBJ2-3; 12 bases line up with TRBD2. Germline V lookup: CDR1 SGHRS, CDR2 YFSETQ. V lost 4 bases and J lost 3; bases outside the gene matches: 6. This CDR3 has 16 amino acids. The CDR3 loop is CASSAGTSGLTDTQYF. CDR3 DNA: TGCGCCAGCAGCGCCGGGACTAGCGGGCTGACAGATACGCAGTATTTT. Full variable domain (missing parts from reference TRBV5-1 and TRBJ2-3): KAGVTQTPRYLIKTRGQQVTLSCSPISGHRSVSWYQQTPGQGLQFLFEYFSETQRNKGNFPGRFSGRQFSNSRSEMNVSTLELGDSALYLCASSAGTSGLTDTQYFGPGTRLTVL.

V is TRBV3-1 (or the pseudogene TRBV3-2) and J is TRBJ2-7; D unclear. Germline V CDR1 and CDR2: LGHDT, YNNKEL (reference sequence). With 0 bases removed from V and 4 bases from J, the gap between germline ends came to 16 bases. This CDR3 is built from 16 residues. The CDR3: CASSQDGLLGRYEQYF. The CDR3, as DNA: TGTGCCAGCAGCCAAGATGGCCTGCTAGGCAGATACGAGCAGTACTTC.

The gene calls are TRBV7-2 and TRBJ1-6, with D possibly being TRBD1 (5 bases). The CDR3 runs 16 residues. The V gene's germline CDR1 is SGHTA and CDR2 FQGNSA. Trimming left V 6 bases short and J 3 bases short, with 15 bases between. CDR3 DNA: TGTGCCAGCAGATCCAGGGTGAAGGGCTATAATTCACCCCTCCACTTT. This translates into CASRSRVKGYNSPLHF.

This chain connects TRBV5-6 to TRBJ2-7; TRBD2 matches 8 bases. After removal of 0 bases from V and 2 bases from J, the junction contained 7 bases not matched to a gene. In germline, CDR1 is SGHDT, CDR2 YYEEEE. This CDR3 region has 16 residues. CDR3 amino acids: CASSLVRRGAAYEQYF. CDR3 DNA: TGTGCCAGCAGCTTGGTCCGGCGGGGGGCCGCCTACGAGCAGTACTTC. The whole variable domain, remainder taken from reference TRBV5-6 and TRBJ2-7, is DAGVTQSPTHLIKTRGQQVTLRCSPKSGHDTVSWYQQALGQGPQFIFQYYEEEERQRGNFPDRFSGHQFPNYSSELNVNALLLGDSALYLCASSLVRRGAAYEQYFGPGTRLTVT.

DNA of the CDR3: TGTGCCAGCAGCCAAGGTATAACAGGGAAGGCTGAAGCTTTCTTT. It yields the protein CASSQGITGKAEAFF. This chain connects TRBV3-1 (or the pseudogene TRBV3-2) to TRBJ1-1; a possible D gene is TRBD1 (6 bases). This CDR3 comprises 15 residues. V was shortened by 1 base and J by 6 bases, with 15 bases between the two germline ends. Per the germline V gene, CDR1 is LGHDT and CDR2 is YNNKEL (reference sequence).

This clone appeared once. This chain connects TRBV7-7 to TRBJ2-5; 7 bases fit TRBD1. The CDR3 runs to 15 residues. Trimming cost V 5 bases and J 4 bases; bases outside gene matches: 10. Germline V gene data show CDR1 as SSHAT and CDR2 as FNYEAQ (reference sequence). The CDR3 DNA sequence: TGTGCCAGCAGCCCTGACCTGCAGGGGGTAGAGACCCAGTACTTC. Protein: CASSPDLQGVETQYF.

As for this clone: The junction differs from germline at one of its ends, possibly a read error. This chain links TRBV18 with TRBJ1-2; D is unresolved. CDR3 length equals 11 residues. Germline V gene lookup returns CDR1 KGHSH and CDR2 LQKENI. CDR3 sequence: CASSPSEVLAF. For the CDR3, the DNA is TGTGCCAGCTCACCGTCGGAGGTCCTAGCGTTC.

The chain combines TRBV3-1 (or the pseudogene TRBV3-2) with TRBJ1-5; 7 nucleotides line up with TRBD1. The CDR3 has 16 residues. Trimming removed 4 bases from V and 2 bases from J; junction bases left unmatched: 8. CDR1 and CDR2 from the germline V gene are LGHDT and YNNKEL (reference sequence). CDR3: CASSPRAGGGNQPQHF. For the CDR3, the DNA is TGTGCCAGCAGCCCTAGGGCAGGGGGTGGCAATCAGCCCCAGCATTTT.

The chain uses TRBV27 and TRBJ2-1; 15 bases agree with TRBD2. From germline, CDR1 is MNHEY and CDR2 SMNVEV (reference sequence). The CDR3 runs to 20 residues. The J segment lost 6 bases and the V segment lost 5 bases, leaving 17 bases of the junction unmatched. The DNA for the CDR3 is TGTGCCAGCAGTGGAAGAGGACTAGCGGGAGGGTTCCTTCCTTCCAATGAGCAGTTCTTC. Amino acids: CASSGRGLAGGFLPSNEQFF.

The chain combines TRBV2 with TRBJ2-7, with 8 bases lining up with TRBD1. J gave up 4 bases and V 1 base, and 6 bases lay outside the gene matches. CDR3 size: 15 residues. Germline lookup yields CDR1 SNHLY and CDR2 FYNNEI. The CDR3 nucleotides are TGTGCCAGCAGTGAAGTAGCAGGGGGCGTATACGAGCAGTACTTC. Protein product: CASSEVAGGVYEQYF.

The chain combines TRBV6-5 with TRBJ1-6; 7 bases fit TRBD1. This CDR3 spans 13 amino acids. In germline, CDR1 is MNHEY, CDR2 SVGAGI. V lost 6 bases, J lost 10 bases, and 6 bases stayed unmatched. In nucleotides, the CDR3 is TGTGCCAGCAGAAAGGGGACAGAGTCACCCCTCCACTTT. Its translation: CASRKGTESPLHF.

This rearrangement joins TRBV7-9 to TRBJ2-7; a weak D match, TRBD1 (6 bases). The ends were cut back, 3 bases at V and 0 bases at J, with 9 bases in the middle. Germline-derived CDR1 and CDR2 are SEHNR and FQNEAQ (reference sequence). The CDR3 extends over 14 amino acids. CDR3 DNA: TGTGCCAGCAGCTTCGGGACACTCTCCTACGAGCAGTACTTC. This translates into CASSFGTLSYEQYF. The full variable domain, with the rest looked up from reference TRBV7-9 and TRBJ2-7, is DTGVSQNPRHKITKRGQNVTFRCDPISEHNRLYWYRQTLGQGPEFLTYFQNEAQLEKSRLLSDRFSAERPKGSFSTLEIQRTEQGDSAMYLCASSFGTLSYEQYFGPGTRLTVT.

The rearrangement joins TRBV2 to TRBJ1-1; D unresolved. Germline CDR1 reads SNHLY; CDR2 reads FYNNEI. The V end was cut by 3 bases, the J end by 5 bases, with 13 bases between. This CDR3 contains 14 residues. The CDR3 sequence is CASSDEGAGTEAFF. The CDR3 DNA sequence: TGTGCCAGCAGTGACGAGGGCGCGGGAACTGAAGCTTTCTTT.

The chain combines TRBV6-6 with TRBJ1-1; TRBD1 is a possible D gene (5 bases). Germline-derived CDR1 and CDR2 are MNHNY and SVGAGI (reference sequence). V was trimmed by 4 bases and J by 4 bases, leaving 10 bases between them. This CDR3 is 13 amino acids long. The CDR3 loop is CASSSRVVTEAFF. The CDR3 DNA reads TGTGCCAGCAGTTCCAGGGTTGTCACTGAAGCTTTCTTT.

The chain is built from TRBV28 and TRBJ2-2, with D uncertain. The CDR3 runs 13 residues. With 6 bases removed from V and 0 bases from J, the gap between germline ends came to 5 bases. Germline CDR1 and CDR2: MDHEN and SYDVKM. The chain's CDR3 is CASRFTNTGELFF. The CDR3 DNA is TGTGCCAGCAGATTTACGAACACCGGGGAGCTGTTTTTT.

V gene TRBV28 combines with J gene TRBJ1-1; 7 nucleotides match TRBD1. Germline CDR1 reads MDHEN; CDR2 reads SYDVKM. This CDR3 contains 15 residues. The trim removed 6 bases at V and 11 bases at J, leaving 18 bases unmatched. The CDR3 DNA sequence: TGTGCCAGCAGACGGGTAGACAAGGGGGCCTGGGGGGCTTTCTTT. It yields the protein CASRRVDKGAWGAFF.

This clone was counted a few times. The CDR3 bases are TGTGCCAGCAGTTTCCAGCAGGGGGACTTTGGTCAGCCCCAGCATTTT. As protein: CASSFQQGDFGQPQHF. The V and J genes are TRBV28 and TRBJ1-5, with 7 bases identical to TRBD1. This CDR3 region has 16 residues. The J segment lost 6 bases and the V segment lost 3 bases, leaving 11 bases of the junction unmatched. Germline CDR1 reads MDHEN; CDR2 reads SYDVKM.

This clone was counted only a few times. The genes are TRBV24-1 and TRBJ1-1; the D is unclear. V lost 9 bases to trimming and J lost 7 bases, with 14 bases between them. Germline V gives CDR1 KGHDR, CDR2 SFDVKD. This CDR3 region has 12 residues. CDR3 sequence: CATLGAAGEAFF. CDR3 DNA: TGTGCCACCCTGGGAGCGGCAGGTGAAGCTTTCTTT.

The rearrangement links TRBV7-2 to TRBJ1-1; 7 bases fit TRBD1. The CDR3 is 13 residues long. Germline V gene data show CDR1 as SGHTA and CDR2 as FQGNSA. J was trimmed by 4 bases and V by 4 bases; bases with no gene match: 3. The CDR3 protein is CASSYGTVTEAFF. CDR3 nucleotide sequence: TGTGCCAGCAGCTACGGGACAGTCACTGAAGCTTTCTTT.

V usage is TRBV3-1 (or the pseudogene TRBV3-2) and J usage is TRBJ1-1; 8 nucleotides align to TRBD1. The junction had 9 bases not matched to a gene; V was cut back by 6 bases and J by 6 bases. The CDR3 is made up of 14 amino acids. Germline V CDR1 and CDR2: LGHDT, YNNKEL (reference sequence). CDR3: CASSPDRAGPEAFF. The CDR3 DNA reads as TGTGCCAGCAGTCCGGACAGGGCAGGCCCTGAAGCTTTCTTT.

CDR3 sequence reads: CASSPLDRVQETQYF. As DNA, the CDR3 is TGTGCCAGCAGCCCGTTGGACAGGGTACAAGAGACCCAGTACTTC. The V gene is TRBV7-9, the J gene TRBJ2-5; 8 nucleotides match TRBD1. This CDR3 spans 15 amino acids. V shed 5 bases, J shed 2 bases, and the junction held 7 bases outside the gene matches. Per the germline V gene, CDR1 is SEHNR and CDR2 is FQNEAQ (reference sequence).